The present T cell receptor (beta chain) was sequenced within a study of cytotoxic CD8 clonotypes in ibrutinib-treated CLL. Profiling relied on immunoSEQ multiplex PCR, and the TCRdb table lists in-frame clones only, not all of them. The sample records approximately 130,000 clones, roughly 84% being singletons. V lost 3 bases to trimming and J lost 1 base, with 6 bases between them. Germline values: CDR1 SGHDN, CDR2 FVKESK. CDR3 length: 13 amino acids. Regarding the study as a whole: Public clonotypes, found uncommonly, either contracted or stayed stable on treatment.

This clone has just a few counts. Its antigen remains unknown. Source: PBMCs, taken after 24 months of ibrutinib treatment. The sequence was obtained from a human donor with chronic lymphocytic leukemia. This chain uses TRBV14 with TRBJ1-1, with unresolved D. CDR3 region: CASSQGRNTEAFF. DNA for the CDR3: TGTGCCAGCAGCCAGGGGAGGAACACTGAAGCTTTCTTT.